This TCR beta chain originates from a study of blood T cell repertoires in COVID-19. Study information: There were acute and convalescent COVID-19 samples, and they came from the United States, Italy and Spain. Sample material is recorded as cDNA or gDNA derived from T cells, B-cell-depleted T cells, or PBMCs.

V was clipped by 7 bases and J by 0 bases, with 13 bases between them. The germline V gene has CDR1 SGHDN and CDR2 FVKESK. The CDR3 length is 14 residues. In the original processing: Counts of nucleated cells, estimated from reference gene primer amplification, were obtained. Some clones are missing from TCRdb's copy, which holds only in-frame ones; the method was immunoSEQ multiplex PCR. V and J calls and clone size are copied from that table; D and trimming were computed from the DNA. The table records roughly 290,000 clones, 86% of them present only once. The sequence was obtained from a woman in her twenties or thirties who had recovered from COVID-19. The V call is TRBV14, the J call TRBJ2-7; possibly TRBD1 for D (6 bases). The sample comprised peripheral blood. Written as DNA, the CDR3 is TGTGCCAGCACTGACAGGACCGACTCCTACGAGCAGTACTTC. This encodes CASTDRTDSYEQYF.